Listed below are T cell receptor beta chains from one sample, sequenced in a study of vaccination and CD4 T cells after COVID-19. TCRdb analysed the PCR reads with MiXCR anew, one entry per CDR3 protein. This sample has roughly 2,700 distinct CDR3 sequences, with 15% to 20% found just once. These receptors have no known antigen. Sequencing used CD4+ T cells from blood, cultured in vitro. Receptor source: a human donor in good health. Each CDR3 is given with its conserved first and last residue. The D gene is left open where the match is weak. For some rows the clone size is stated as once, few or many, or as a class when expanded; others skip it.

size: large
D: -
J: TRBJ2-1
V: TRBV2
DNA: TGTGCCAGCAACCGGGACACCTACAATGAGCAGTTCTTC
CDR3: CASNRDTYNEQFF

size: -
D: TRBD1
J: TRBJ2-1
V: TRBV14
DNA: TGTGCCAGCACCCCCATCAGGACAGGCGAGCCGGAGCAGTTCTTC
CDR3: CASTPIRTGEPEQFF

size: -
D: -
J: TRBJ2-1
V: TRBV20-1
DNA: TGCAGTGCTAGAGATCTGTCTAGCCAAGCCTACAATGAGCAGTTCTTC
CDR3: CSARDLSSQAYNEQFF

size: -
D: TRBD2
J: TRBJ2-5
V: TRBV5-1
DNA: TGCGCCAGCAGCCAGGGACTAGCGGAAGAGACCCAGTACTTC
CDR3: CASSQGLAEETQYF

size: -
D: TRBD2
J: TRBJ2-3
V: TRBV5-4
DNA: TGTGCCAGCAGCTCCCAAAGCGGGGCAAGCACAGATACGCAGTATTTT
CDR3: CASSSQSGASTDTQYF

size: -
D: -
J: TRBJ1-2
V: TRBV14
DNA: TGTGCCAGCAGCCCGGGACAAAACCTTTATGGCTACACCTTC
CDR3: CASSPGQNLYGYTF

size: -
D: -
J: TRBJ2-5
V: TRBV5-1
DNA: TGCGCCAGCAGCTTAATGACAGGTCAAGAGACCCAGTACTTC
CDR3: CASSLMTGQETQYF

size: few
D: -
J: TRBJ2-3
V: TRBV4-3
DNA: TGCGCCAGCAGCCAAGACGTCCACACAGATACGCAGTATTTT
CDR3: CASSQDVHTDTQYF

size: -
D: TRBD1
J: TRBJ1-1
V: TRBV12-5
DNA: TGTGCTAGTGGTTTGGGCTATTGGACAGGCCAAGCTTTCTTT
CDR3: CASGLGYWTGQAFF

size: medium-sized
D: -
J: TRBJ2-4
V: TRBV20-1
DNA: TGCAGTGCCCCCCCTCCCGGGAGCAACATTCAGTACTTC
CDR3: CSAPPPGSNIQYF

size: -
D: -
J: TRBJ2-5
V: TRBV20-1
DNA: TGCAGTGCCCCTTCCCTTCAAGAGACCCAGTACTTC
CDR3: CSAPSLQETQYF

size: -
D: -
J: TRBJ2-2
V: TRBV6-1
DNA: TGTGCCAGCAGCCACGGGCAGGCAGGGACCGGGGAGCTGTTTTTT
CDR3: CASSHGQAGTGELFF

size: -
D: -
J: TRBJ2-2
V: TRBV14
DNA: TGTGCCAGCAGCCAAGTAAACACCGGGGAGCTGTTTTTT
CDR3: CASSQVNTGELFF

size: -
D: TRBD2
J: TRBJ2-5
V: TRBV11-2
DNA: TGTGCCGGCAGCTTAGCCCTGGGGCTAGCGGGGGAGGGAGAGACCCAGTACTTC
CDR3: CAGSLALGLAGEGETQYF

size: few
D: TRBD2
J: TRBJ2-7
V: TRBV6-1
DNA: TGTGCCAGCAGCCTCACTAGCGGGGTGGAGCAGTACTTC
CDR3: CASSLTSGVEQYF

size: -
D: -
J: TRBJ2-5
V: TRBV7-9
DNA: TGTGCCAGCAGCTTAGACCAGACCCAGTACTTC
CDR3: CASSLDQTQYF

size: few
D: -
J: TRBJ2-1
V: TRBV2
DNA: TGTGCCAGCAGCCCCCTCCGGGAGCAGTTCTTC
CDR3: CASSPLREQFF

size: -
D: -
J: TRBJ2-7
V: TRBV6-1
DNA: TGTGCCAGCAGTACAAGGGGTCCCTACGAGCAGTACTTC
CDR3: CASSTRGPYEQYF

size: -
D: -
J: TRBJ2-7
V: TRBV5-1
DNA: TGCGCCAGTAGACCCCAACCCCCTACCTACGAGCAGTACTTC
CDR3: CASRPQPPTYEQYF

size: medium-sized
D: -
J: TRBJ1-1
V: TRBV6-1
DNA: TGTGCCAGCAGCTTATTCAGGGCTTGGACTGAAGCTTTCTTT
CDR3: CASSLFRAWTEAFF

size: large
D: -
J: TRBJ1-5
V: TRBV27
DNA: TGTGCCAGTTCCCAGGACAGAGCCAATCAGCCCCAGCATTTT
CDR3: CASSQDRANQPQHF

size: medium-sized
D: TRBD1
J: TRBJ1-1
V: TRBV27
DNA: TGTGCCAGCAGTTTAGGGACAGGGGACGGTGAAGCTTTCTTT
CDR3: CASSLGTGDGEAFF

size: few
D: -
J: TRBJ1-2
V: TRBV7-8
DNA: TGTGCCAGCAGCCGCCTAGTCCTGGACGGCTACACCTTC
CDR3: CASSRLVLDGYTF

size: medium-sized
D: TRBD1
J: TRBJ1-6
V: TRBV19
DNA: TGTGCCAGTAGTGACAGGGCCTCACCCCTCCACTTT
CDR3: CASSDRASPLHF

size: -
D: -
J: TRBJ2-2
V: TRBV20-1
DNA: TGCAGTGCTTCCAGGGGGGGGAACACCGGGGAGCTGTTTTTT
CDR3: CSASRGGNTGELFF